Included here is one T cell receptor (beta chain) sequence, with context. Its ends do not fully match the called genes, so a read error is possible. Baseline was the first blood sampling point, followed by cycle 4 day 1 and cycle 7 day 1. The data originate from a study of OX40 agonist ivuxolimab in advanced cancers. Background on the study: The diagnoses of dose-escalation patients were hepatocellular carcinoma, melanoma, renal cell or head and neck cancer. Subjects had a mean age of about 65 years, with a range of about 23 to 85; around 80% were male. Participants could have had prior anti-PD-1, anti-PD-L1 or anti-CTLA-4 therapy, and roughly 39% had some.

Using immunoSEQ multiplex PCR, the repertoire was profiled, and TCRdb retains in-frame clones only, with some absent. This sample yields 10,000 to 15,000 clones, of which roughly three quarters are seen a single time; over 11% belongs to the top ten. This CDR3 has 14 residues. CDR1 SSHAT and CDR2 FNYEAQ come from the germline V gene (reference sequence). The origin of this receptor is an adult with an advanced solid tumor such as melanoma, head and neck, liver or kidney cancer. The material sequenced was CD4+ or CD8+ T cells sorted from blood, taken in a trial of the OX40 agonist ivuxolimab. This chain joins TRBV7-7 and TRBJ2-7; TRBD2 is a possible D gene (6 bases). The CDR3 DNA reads TGTGCTAGCAGCTTAGGCGGGATAGGGTACGAGCAGTACTTC. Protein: CASSLGGIGYEQYF.